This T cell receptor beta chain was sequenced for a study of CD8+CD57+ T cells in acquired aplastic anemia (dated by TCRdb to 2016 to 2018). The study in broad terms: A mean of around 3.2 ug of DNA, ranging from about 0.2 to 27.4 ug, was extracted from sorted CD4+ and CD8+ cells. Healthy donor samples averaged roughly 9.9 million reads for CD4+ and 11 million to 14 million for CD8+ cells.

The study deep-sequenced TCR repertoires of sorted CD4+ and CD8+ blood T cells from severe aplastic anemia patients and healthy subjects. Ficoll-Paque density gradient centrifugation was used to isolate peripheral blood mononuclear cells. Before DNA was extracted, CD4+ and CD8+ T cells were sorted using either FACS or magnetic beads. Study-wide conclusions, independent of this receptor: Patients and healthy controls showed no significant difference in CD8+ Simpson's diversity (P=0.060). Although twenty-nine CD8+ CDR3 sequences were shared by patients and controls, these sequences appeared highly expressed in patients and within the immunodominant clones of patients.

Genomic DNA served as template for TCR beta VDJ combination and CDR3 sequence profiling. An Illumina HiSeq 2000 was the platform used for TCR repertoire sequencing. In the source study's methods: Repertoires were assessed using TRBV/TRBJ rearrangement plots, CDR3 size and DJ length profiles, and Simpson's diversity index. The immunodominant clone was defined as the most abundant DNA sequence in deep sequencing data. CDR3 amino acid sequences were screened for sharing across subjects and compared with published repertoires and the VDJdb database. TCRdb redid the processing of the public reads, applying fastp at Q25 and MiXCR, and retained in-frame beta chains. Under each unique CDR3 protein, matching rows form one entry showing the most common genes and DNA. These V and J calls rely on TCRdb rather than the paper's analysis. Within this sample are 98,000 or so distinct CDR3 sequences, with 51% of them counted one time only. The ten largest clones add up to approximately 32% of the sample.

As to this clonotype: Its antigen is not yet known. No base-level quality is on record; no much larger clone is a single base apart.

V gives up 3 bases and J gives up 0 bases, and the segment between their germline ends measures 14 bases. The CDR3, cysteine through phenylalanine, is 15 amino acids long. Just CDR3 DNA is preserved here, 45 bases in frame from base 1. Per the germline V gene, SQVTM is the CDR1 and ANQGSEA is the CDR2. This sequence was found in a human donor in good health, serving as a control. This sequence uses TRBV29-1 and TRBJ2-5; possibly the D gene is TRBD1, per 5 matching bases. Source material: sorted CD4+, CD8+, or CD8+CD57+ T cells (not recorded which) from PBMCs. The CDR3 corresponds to CSVDMGLGDQETQYF. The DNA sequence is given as TGCAGCGTTGATATGGGGTTAGGGGACCAAGAGACCCAGTACTTC.